In this sample, the clone carrying this T cell receptor beta chain turned up once. Its antigen is unknown. CDR3 length: 13 residues. Germline V gene data show CDR1 as MNHNY and CDR2 as SVGAGI (reference sequence). V was clipped by 6 bases and J by 4 bases; unmatched bases: 6. TCRdb's copy holds only in-frame clones and misses some; the assay was immunoSEQ multiplex PCR. Here the sample spans approximately 90,000 clones, about nine tenths being singletons. The sample belongs to a study of T cell responses to AZD1222 COVID-19 vaccine. Study-wide results and caveats: Rises in breadth and depth of Spike-specific TCRs came after two AZD1222 doses.

This specimen consisted of peripheral blood, obtained 28 days after the second AZD1222 dose. The clonotype was recovered from an adult who received the AZD1222 COVID-19 vaccine. The genes are TRBV6-6 and TRBJ2-7, with 7 bases aligning to TRBD1. The CDR3 is CASSHPGGYEQYF. CDR3 nucleotide sequence: TGTGCCAGCAGCCATCCAGGGGGATACGAGCAGTACTTC.